One and the same sample provided the 30 T cell receptor beta chains below, sequenced in a study of T-cell reconstitution after alpha-beta-depleted transplantation in children. Library preparation (for TCRbeta) was performed with unique molecular identifiers. MiXCR was run by TCRdb on the PCR reads, yielding one entry per CDR3 protein. The repertoire holds a few hundred thousand distinct CDR3 sequences, about 20% seen once, with 3.5% to 4% in the top ten. Here the sequenced sample was PBMCs from the stem cell graft donor, taken from the stem cell graft. These receptors were taken from a human donor who donated a stem cell graft to a child with acute myeloid leukemia.

This clonotype has at least ten counts. V is TRBV24-1 and J is TRBJ2-1; TRBD1 matches 10 bases. V gave up 2 bases and J gave up 7 bases; unmatched junction bases: 7. The CDR3 loop spans 16 amino acids. The germline gives CDR1 KGHDR, CDR2 SFDVKD. CDR3: CATSDWDGTGVNEQFF. The CDR3 region has the DNA TGTGCCACCAGTGATTGGGACGGGACAGGGGTGAATGAGCAGTTCTTC.

Many counts were recorded for this clonotype. The genes are TRBV12-3 or TRBV12-4 and TRBJ2-7, with TRBD1 matching over 9 bases. Trimming removed 5 bases from V and 3 bases from J; junction bases left unmatched: 5. The length of the CDR3 is 14 residues. Here the CDR3 reads CASSARQGDYEQYF. DNA of the CDR3: TGTGCCAGCAGTGCGAGACAGGGGGACTACGAGCAGTACTTC.

This clonotype was picked up a small number of times. This chain connects TRBV28 to TRBJ2-7, with 9 bases that match TRBD2. The V gene's germline CDR1 is MDHEN and CDR2 SYDVKM. The CDR3 is 18 residues long. Trimming cost V 7 bases and J 2 bases; bases outside gene matches: 18. DNA for the CDR3: TGTGCCAGCACCCCTCAGCCCCCCCAAGCGGGAGGTACCTACGAGCAGTACTTC. Its translation is CASTPQPPQAGGTYEQYF.

The sample holds a few counts of this clonotype. V is TRBV4-2 and J is TRBJ2-1, with 11 bases that match TRBD2. The V gene end was trimmed by 0 bases and the J gene end by 5 bases; junction bases not matched to a gene: 9. Germline V gives CDR1 LGHNA, CDR2 YNFKEQ. This CDR3 has 18 residues. The chain's CDR3 is CASSQEPFGTSGDNEQFF. CDR3 sequence (DNA): TGTGCCAGCAGCCAAGAACCCTTCGGGACTAGCGGTGACAATGAGCAGTTCTTC.

This chain links TRBV20-1 with TRBJ1-2; maybe TRBD1 (5 bases). Germline CDR1 and CDR2: DFQATT and SNEGSKA (reference sequence). CDR3 length: 17 residues. Trimming shortened V by 1 base and J by 2 bases, and 20 bases separated the two germline ends. As DNA, the CDR3 is TGCAGTGCTAGAGCAGCGGGGCTCGGGTCGAGCAACTATGGCTACACCTTC. This gives the protein CSARAAGLGSSNYGYTF.

The gene calls are TRBV2 and TRBJ2-3, with TRBD2 as a possible D gene (5 bases). V was pared by 6 bases and J by 5 bases, with 9 bases between. The germline V gene has CDR1 SNHLY and CDR2 FYNNEI. CDR3 size: 12 residues. The CDR3 DNA follows: TGTGCCAGCAGGGTGGCGGGAGATACGCAGTATTTT. Translation gives CASRVAGDTQYF.

V is TRBV20-1 and J is TRBJ2-7; weak D call: TRBD2 (5 bases). CDR3 length: 13 residues. The germline V gene encodes CDR1 DFQATT and CDR2 SNEGSKA (reference sequence). V gave up 3 bases and J gave up 4 bases, with 13 bases separating them. This CDR3 is CSASRRGKYEQYF. In DNA form, the CDR3 reads TGCAGTGCTAGCCGACGGGGTAAATACGAGCAGTACTTC.

This clonotype was seen a few times. The V gene is TRBV25-1, the J gene TRBJ2-3, with D uncertain. The CDR3 totals 15 residues. Germline-derived CDR1 and CDR2 are MGHDK and SYGVNS. Between the trimmed V and J ends, which lost 4 bases and 2 bases, there was a span of 13 bases. CDR3 nucleotide sequence: TGTGCCAGCAGTGTAATGGGTCCGACCACAGATACGCAGTATTTT. Translation gives CASSVMGPTTDTQYF.

This clonotype has a handful of counts. The chain joins TRBV5-1 to TRBJ2-1, with TRBD2 as a possible D gene (6 bases). Germline V gene sequence: CDR1 SGHRS, CDR2 YFSETQ. Trimming stripped 2 bases from V and 6 bases from J, with 12 bases between. This CDR3 spans 14 amino acids. The CDR3, as DNA: TGCGCCAGCAGCTTAAGGGGAGGTGTCAATGAGCAGTTCTTC. Residues: CASSLRGGVNEQFF.

This clonotype was picked up a small number of times. The chain uses TRBV29-1 and TRBJ2-7, with 9 bases that match TRBD2. This CDR3 comprises 14 residues. V shed 0 bases and J 6 bases; nucleotides not matched to a gene: 6. Per the germline V gene, CDR1 is SQVTM and CDR2 is ANQGSEA. The CDR3 here is CSVEDSGGYGEQYF. For the CDR3, the DNA is TGCAGCGTTGAAGATAGCGGGGGTTACGGCGAGCAGTACTTC.

The sample holds a few counts of this clonotype. V is TRBV29-1 and J is TRBJ2-1; D possibly corresponds to TRBD2 (6 bases). The CDR3 runs to 15 residues. The V gene lost 6 bases and the J gene lost 7 bases, with 22 bases spanning the gap. Germline V CDR1 and CDR2: SQVTM, ANQGSEA. CDR3 DNA: TGCAGCGTGGAGGGGCAGGGAATATTTTGGAATGAGCAGTTCTTC. This translates into CSVEGQGIFWNEQFF.

The CDR3 sequence: CASSLVLAGGPLDEQFF. CDR3 nucleotide sequence: TGCGCCAGCAGCTTGGTTCTAGCGGGAGGGCCTTTGGATGAGCAGTTCTTC. The chain links TRBV5-1 to TRBJ2-1, with 12 bases lining up with TRBD2. The CDR3 covers 17 residues. Per the germline V gene, CDR1 is SGHRS and CDR2 is YFSETQ. The trim removed 0 bases at V and 8 bases at J, leaving 9 bases unmatched.

The chain combines TRBV11-2 with TRBJ2-1; D is perhaps TRBD1 or TRBD2 (5 bases each). This CDR3 has 15 amino acids. Germline-derived CDR1 and CDR2 are SGHAT and FQNNGV. V shed 1 base and J shed 3 bases, with 10 bases lying between them. For the CDR3, the DNA is TGTGCCAGCAGCTTAGGAGGGGATCTCTACAATGAGCAGTTCTTC. It encodes CASSLGGDLYNEQFF. Variable domain in full (rest from reference TRBV11-2 and TRBJ2-1): EAGVAQSPRYKIIEKRQSVAFWCNPISGHATLYWYQQILGQGPKLLIQFQNNGVVDDSQLPKDRFSAERLKGVDSTLKIQPAKLEDSAVYLCASSLGGDLYNEQFFGPGTRLTVL.

The V call is TRBV7-6, the J call TRBJ2-2, with 11 bases matching TRBD2. The CDR3 has 16 residues. Per germline, CDR1 SGHVS and CDR2 FNYEAQ. V shed 5 bases and J 1 base; nucleotides not matched to a gene: 3. This CDR3 reads CASSLLAGENTGELFF. In nucleotides, the CDR3 is TGTGCCAGCAGCCTACTAGCGGGGGAGAACACCGGGGAGCTGTTTTTT.

This clonotype has ten or more counts. V and J are TRBV29-1 and TRBJ2-6; TRBD1 aligns across 7 bases. The junction had 3 bases not matched to a gene; V was cut back by 6 bases and J by 1 base. CDR3 length equals 14 residues. Germline V CDR1 and CDR2: SQVTM, ANQGSEA. CDR3 bases: TGCAGCGTAGGGGGACAGTCTGGGGCCAACGTCCTGACTTTC. Protein sequence: CSVGGQSGANVLTF. Full variable domain (missing parts from reference TRBV29-1 and TRBJ2-6): SAVISQKPSRDICQRGTSLTIQCQVDSQVTMMFWYRQQPGQSLTLIATANQGSEATYESGFVIDKFPISRPNLTFSTLTVSNMSPEDSSIYLCSVGGQSGANVLTFGAGSRLTVL.

This clonotype was seen a few times. The chain joins TRBV29-1 to TRBJ2-7, with D possibly being TRBD1 (5 bases). V dropped 5 bases and J dropped 3 bases, with 14 bases sitting between them. The CDR3 spans 13 residues. The germline gives CDR1 SQVTM, CDR2 ANQGSEA. The CDR3 region is CSVKQVIGYEQYF. CDR3 coding DNA: TGCAGCGTTAAACAGGTAATCGGCTACGAGCAGTACTTC.

This chain uses TRBV15 with TRBJ2-3; D may be TRBD2 (6 bases). Trimming left V 0 bases short and J 0 bases short, with 22 bases between. CDR1 and CDR2 (germline): LNHNV, YYDKDF (reference sequence). The CDR3 has 20 residues. CDR3 sequence: CATSRDGPGLLIRSTDTQYF. DNA of the CDR3: TGTGCCACCAGCAGAGATGGCCCTGGACTACTCATCAGAAGCACAGATACGCAGTATTTT.

This rearrangement joins TRBV20-1 to TRBJ2-3; 7 nucleotides agree with TRBD2. V dropped 6 bases and J dropped 0; count of bases not matched to a gene: 3. CDR1 is DFQATT and CDR2 is SNEGSKA in the germline V gene (reference sequence). The CDR3 consists of 13 residues. The chain's CDR3 is CSASGASTDTQYF. In DNA form, the CDR3 reads TGCAGTGCCAGCGGGGCTAGCACAGATACGCAGTATTTT.

This clonotype showed up just a few times. The chain uses TRBV7-9 and TRBJ1-1; D perhaps matches TRBD1 (5 bases). Germline CDR1 and CDR2: SEHNR and FQNEAQ (reference sequence). The CDR3 length is 13 residues. With 1 base removed from V and 8 bases from J, the gap between germline ends came to 11 bases. The CDR3 here is CASSLDAGEEAFF. CDR3 coding DNA: TGTGCCAGCAGCTTAGATGCGGGGGAAGAAGCTTTCTTT.

Only a few counts were recorded for this clonotype. The chain combines TRBV21-1 with TRBJ2-5; the table's TRBD2 call for D was not verified on the DNA. TRBV21-1 is classified as a pseudogene. The CDR3 is 15 amino acids. This CDR3 reads CASSKAAGLQETQYF. The DNA for the CDR3 is TGTGCCAGCAGCAAAGCGGCGGGGTTACAAGAGACCCAGTACTTC.

This chain connects TRBV9 to TRBJ1-2, with D maybe TRBD1 (5 bases). V dropped 0 bases and J dropped 7 bases, with 13 bases sitting between them. This CDR3 has 14 amino acids. Germline lookup yields CDR1 SGDLS and CDR2 YYNGEE. This chain's CDR3 is CASSVGEGRGGYTF. The CDR3 DNA reads TGTGCCAGCAGCGTAGGGGAGGGGAGGGGTGGCTACACCTTC.

This clonotype was recorded many times. The V gene is TRBV12-3 or TRBV12-4, the J gene TRBJ2-6; D gene ambiguous. There are 13 residues in the CDR3. Trimming cost V 9 bases and J 1 base, with 7 bases left between them. The CDR3 DNA reads TGTGCCAGTTCGAGGTCTGGGGCCAACGTCCTGACTTTC. Encoded protein: CASSRSGANVLTF.

This clonotype appeared many times. The chain has TRBV4-3 and TRBJ2-2; 10 bases match TRBD2. The CDR3 is made up of 16 amino acids. From germline, CDR1 is LGHNA and CDR2 YSLEER. V was pared by 1 base and J by 5 bases, with 4 bases of the junction left unmatched. The CDR3 DNA reads as TGCGCCAGCAGCCAAGGGGGACTAGCGATTACCGGGGAGCTGTTTTTT. It yields the protein CASSQGGLAITGELFF.

The CDR3 reads CASSVATSGRGETQYF. DNA for the CDR3: TGTGCCAGCAGCGTAGCTACGAGCGGGAGGGGGGAGACCCAGTACTTC. The chain has TRBV9 and TRBJ2-5, with 10 nucleotides matching TRBD2. Germline-derived CDR1 and CDR2 are SGDLS and YYNGEE. V trimming: 0 bases; J trimming: 5 bases; junction bases outside the gene matches: 7. This CDR3 is built from 16 residues.

This clonotype was seen repeatedly, ten times or more. This rearrangement joins TRBV20-1 to TRBJ2-7; perhaps TRBD2 as D (6 bases). V lost 0 bases, J lost 0 bases, and 9 bases lay in between. The CDR3 sequence is 14 residues long. Per germline, CDR1 DFQATT and CDR2 SNEGSKA (reference sequence). The CDR3 here is CSAREMEGSYEQYF. CDR3 sequence (DNA): TGCAGTGCTAGAGAAATGGAGGGCTCCTACGAGCAGTACTTC.

This clonotype was detected only a few times. The chain joins TRBV5-6 to TRBJ2-5; TRBD2 matches 11 bases. J was trimmed by 9 bases and V by 1 base; bases with no gene match: 11. The germline V gene has CDR1 SGHDT and CDR2 YYEEEE. The CDR3 has 16 residues. The CDR3 loop is CASSLIGTSGRQPQYF. In DNA form, the CDR3 reads TGTGCCAGCAGCTTGATCGGGACTAGCGGTAGGCAGCCCCAGTACTTC.

This clonotype was counted between two and nine times. This chain links TRBV12-3 or TRBV12-4 with TRBJ2-5; TRBD1 aligns across 8 bases. The CDR3 has 15 residues. V shed 1 base and J 3 bases; nucleotides not matched to a gene: 4. CDR3 in DNA: TGTGCCAGCAGTTTAGAGGCAGGGGGCGAAGAGACCCAGTACTTC. It codes for CASSLEAGGEETQYF.

In its sample, this clonotype was seen many times. The chain carries TRBV29-1 and TRBJ2-4; D gene ambiguous. V lost 7 bases, J lost 4 bases, and 14 bases lay in between. The CDR3 covers 13 residues. Germline V gene lookup returns CDR1 SQVTM and CDR2 ANQGSEA. The CDR3 bases are TGCAGCGCAGGACCCGGTCCGAAAAACATTCAGTACTTC. Translated: CSAGPGPKNIQYF.

The chain links TRBV19 to TRBJ1-4, with D hard to call. The CDR3 is 14 residues long. V dropped 3 bases and J dropped 4 bases, with 9 bases sitting between them. Germline values: CDR1 LNHDA, CDR2 SQIVND (reference sequence). CDR3 protein: CASSIGQINEKLFF. The CDR3 region has the DNA TGTGCCAGTAGTATCGGCCAGATTAATGAAAAACTGTTTTTT.

This clonotype has only a few counts. The J gene is TRBJ1-5, the V gene TRBV6-5; D possibly corresponds to TRBD1 (5 bases). The CDR3 spans 17 residues. V was clipped by 6 bases and J by 4 bases, with 22 bases between them. Germline assignment: CDR1 MNHEY and CDR2 SVGAGI. CDR3 protein: CASSQGPRLDRNQPQHF. In DNA form, the CDR3 reads TGTGCCAGCAGCCAAGGCCCAAGACTTGACAGAAATCAGCCCCAGCATTTT.